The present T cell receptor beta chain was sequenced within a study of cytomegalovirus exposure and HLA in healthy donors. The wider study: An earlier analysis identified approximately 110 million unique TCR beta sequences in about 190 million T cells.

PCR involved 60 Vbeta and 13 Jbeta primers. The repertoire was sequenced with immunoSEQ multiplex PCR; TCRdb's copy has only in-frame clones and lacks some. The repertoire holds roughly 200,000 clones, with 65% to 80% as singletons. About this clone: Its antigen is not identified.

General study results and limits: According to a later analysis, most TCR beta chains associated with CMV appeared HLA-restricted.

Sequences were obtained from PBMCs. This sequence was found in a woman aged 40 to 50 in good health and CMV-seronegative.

CDR3 region: CASSSPRGRGDNEQFF. In DNA form, the CDR3 reads TGTGCCAGCAGCTCCCCTCGCGGGAGGGGGGACAATGAGCAGTTCTTC. The chain employs TRBV5-4 and TRBJ2-1, with 9 nucleotides matching TRBD2. The CDR3 extends over 16 amino acids. Per the germline V gene, CDR1 is SGHNT and CDR2 is YYREEE (reference sequence). Trimming removed 3 bases from V and 5 bases from J; junction bases left unmatched: 9.